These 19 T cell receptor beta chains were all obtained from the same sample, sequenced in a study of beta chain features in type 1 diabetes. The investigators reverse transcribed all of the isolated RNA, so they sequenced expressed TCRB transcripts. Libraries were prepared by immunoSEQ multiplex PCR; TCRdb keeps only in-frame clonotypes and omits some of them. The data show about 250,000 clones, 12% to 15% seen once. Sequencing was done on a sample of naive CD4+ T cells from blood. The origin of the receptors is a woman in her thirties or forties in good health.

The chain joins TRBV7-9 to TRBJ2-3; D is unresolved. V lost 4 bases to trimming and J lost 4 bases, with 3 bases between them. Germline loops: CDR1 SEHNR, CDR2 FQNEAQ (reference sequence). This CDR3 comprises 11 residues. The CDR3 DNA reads TGTGCCAGCAGCTCGGCAGATACGCAGTATTTT. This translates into CASSSADTQYF.

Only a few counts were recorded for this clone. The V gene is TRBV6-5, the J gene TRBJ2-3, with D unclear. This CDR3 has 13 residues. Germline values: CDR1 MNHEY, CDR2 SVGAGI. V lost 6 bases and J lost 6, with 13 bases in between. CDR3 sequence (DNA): TGTGCCAGCAGGTCCCCTTCCGGGGATACGCAGTATTTT. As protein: CASRSPSGDTQYF.

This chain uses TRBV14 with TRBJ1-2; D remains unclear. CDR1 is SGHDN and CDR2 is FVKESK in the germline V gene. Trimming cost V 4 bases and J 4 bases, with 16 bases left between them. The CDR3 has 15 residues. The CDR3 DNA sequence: TGTGCCAGCAGCCCCCTCCCCGGGGTTCTCTATGGCTACACCTTC. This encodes CASSPLPGVLYGYTF.

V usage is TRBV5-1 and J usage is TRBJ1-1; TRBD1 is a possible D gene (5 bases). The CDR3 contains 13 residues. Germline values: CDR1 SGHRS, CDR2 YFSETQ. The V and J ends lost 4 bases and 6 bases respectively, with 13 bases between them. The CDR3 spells CASSLGGDSEAFF. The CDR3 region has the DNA TGCGCCAGCAGCCTTGGAGGGGATTCTGAAGCTTTCTTT.

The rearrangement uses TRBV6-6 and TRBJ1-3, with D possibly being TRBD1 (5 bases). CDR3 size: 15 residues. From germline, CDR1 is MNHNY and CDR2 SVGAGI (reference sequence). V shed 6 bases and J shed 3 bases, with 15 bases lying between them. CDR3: CASSPRVENGNTIYF. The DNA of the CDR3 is TGTGCCAGCAGCCCCAGGGTTGAGAATGGAAACACCATATATTTT.

CDR3 sequence (DNA): TGTGCCAGCAGCGTAGAGCTGAGGAGCGGGGGGGGAACCGGGGAGCTGTTTTTT. The encoded protein is CASSVELRSGGGTGELFF. The V gene is TRBV9, the J gene TRBJ2-2; 10 bases are shared with TRBD2. Looked up from germline, CDR1 is SGDLS and CDR2 is YYNGEE. The V segment lost 0 bases and the J segment 5 bases; nucleotides outside the gene matches: 10. The CDR3 loop spans 18 amino acids.

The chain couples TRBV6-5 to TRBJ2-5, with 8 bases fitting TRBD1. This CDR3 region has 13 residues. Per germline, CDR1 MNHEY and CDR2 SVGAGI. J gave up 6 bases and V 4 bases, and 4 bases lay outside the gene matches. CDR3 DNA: TGTGCCAGCAGTTCCGACAGGGGACAGACCCAGTACTTC. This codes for CASSSDRGQTQYF.

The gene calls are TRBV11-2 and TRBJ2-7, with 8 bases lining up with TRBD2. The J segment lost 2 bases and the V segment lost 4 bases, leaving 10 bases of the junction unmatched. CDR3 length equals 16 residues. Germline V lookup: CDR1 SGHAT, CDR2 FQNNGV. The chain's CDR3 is CASSSTPSGGAYEQYF. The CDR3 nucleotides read TGTGCCAGCAGCTCGACCCCGAGCGGGGGCGCCTACGAGCAGTACTTC.

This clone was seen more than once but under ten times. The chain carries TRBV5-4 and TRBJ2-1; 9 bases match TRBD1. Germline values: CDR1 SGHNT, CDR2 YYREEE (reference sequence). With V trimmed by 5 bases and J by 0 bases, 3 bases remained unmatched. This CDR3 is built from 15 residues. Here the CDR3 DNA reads TGTGCCAGCAGGACGGACAGGGGCTCCTACAATGAGCAGTTCTTC. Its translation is CASRTDRGSYNEQFF.

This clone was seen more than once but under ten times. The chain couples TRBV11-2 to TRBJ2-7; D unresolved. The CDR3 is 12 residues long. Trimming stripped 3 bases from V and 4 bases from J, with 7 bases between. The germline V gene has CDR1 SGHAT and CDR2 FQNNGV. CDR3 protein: CASSFLSYEQYF. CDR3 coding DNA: TGTGCCAGCAGCTTTCTATCGTACGAGCAGTACTTC.

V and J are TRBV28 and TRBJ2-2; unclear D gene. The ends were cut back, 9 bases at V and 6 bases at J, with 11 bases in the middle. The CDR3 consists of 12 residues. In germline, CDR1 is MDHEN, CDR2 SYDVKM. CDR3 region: CASRPAAGELFF. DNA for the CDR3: TGTGCCAGTAGACCCGCGGCCGGGGAGCTGTTTTTT.

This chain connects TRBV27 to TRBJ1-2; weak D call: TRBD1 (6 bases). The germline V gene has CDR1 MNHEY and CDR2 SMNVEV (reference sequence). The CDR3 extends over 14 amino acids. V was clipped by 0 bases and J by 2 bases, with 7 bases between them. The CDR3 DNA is TGTGCCAGCAGTTTATCGGGGGCAAACTATGGCTACACCTTC. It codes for CASSLSGANYGYTF.

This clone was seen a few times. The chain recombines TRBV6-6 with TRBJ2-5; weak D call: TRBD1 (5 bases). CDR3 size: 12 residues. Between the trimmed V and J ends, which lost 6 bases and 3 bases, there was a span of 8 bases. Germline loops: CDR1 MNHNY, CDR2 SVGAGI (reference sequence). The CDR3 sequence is CASSQGEETQYF. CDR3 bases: TGTGCCAGCAGCCAGGGTGAAGAGACCCAGTACTTC.

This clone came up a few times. The CDR3 here is CASSHARGLAGAYEQYF. As DNA, the CDR3 is TGTGCCAGCAGCCACGCCCGGGGACTAGCGGGGGCCTACGAGCAGTACTTC. The chain employs TRBV14 and TRBJ2-7, with 14 bases matching TRBD2. V was pared by 3 bases and J by 2 bases, with 6 bases of the junction left unmatched. Germline lookup yields CDR1 SGHDN and CDR2 FVKESK. The CDR3 contains 17 residues.

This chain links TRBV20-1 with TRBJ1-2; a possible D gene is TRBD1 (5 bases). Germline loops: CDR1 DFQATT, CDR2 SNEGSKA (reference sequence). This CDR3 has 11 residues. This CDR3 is CSQKGAYGYTF. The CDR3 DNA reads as TGCAGCCAGAAAGGGGCCTATGGCTACACCTTC.

DNA for the CDR3: TGTGCCAGCAGCAAAGCGGGGGGGCAAGAGACCCAGTACTTC. Amino acids: CASSKAGGQETQYF. The gene calls are TRBV6-1 and TRBJ2-5, with TRBD2 matching 10 bases. Germline CDR1 and CDR2: MNHNS and SASEGT. Trimming at V came to 6 bases and at J to 2 bases, leaving 3 bases not matched to a gene. The CDR3 consists of 14 residues.

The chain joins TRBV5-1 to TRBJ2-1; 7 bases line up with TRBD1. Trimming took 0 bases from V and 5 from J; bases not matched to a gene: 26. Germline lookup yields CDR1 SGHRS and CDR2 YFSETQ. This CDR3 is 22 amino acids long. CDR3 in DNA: TGCGCCAGCAGCTTGGATTTATTGTCTATCGGGACAGAGCGTCGAAAAAACAATGAGCAGTTCTTC. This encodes CASSLDLLSIGTERRKNNEQFF. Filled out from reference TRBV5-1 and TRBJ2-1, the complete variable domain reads KAGVTQTPRYLIKTRGQQVTLSCSPISGHRSVSWYQQTPGQGLQFLFEYFSETQRNKGNFPGRFSGRQFSNSRSEMNVSTLELGDSALYLCASSLDLLSIGTERRKNNEQFFGPGTRLTVL.

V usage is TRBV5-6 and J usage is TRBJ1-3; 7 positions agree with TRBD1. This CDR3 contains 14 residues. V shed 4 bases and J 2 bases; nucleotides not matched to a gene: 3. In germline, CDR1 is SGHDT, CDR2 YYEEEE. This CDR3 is CASSLRGPGNTIYF. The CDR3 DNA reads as TGTGCCAGCAGCCTAAGGGGGCCTGGAAACACCATATATTTT.

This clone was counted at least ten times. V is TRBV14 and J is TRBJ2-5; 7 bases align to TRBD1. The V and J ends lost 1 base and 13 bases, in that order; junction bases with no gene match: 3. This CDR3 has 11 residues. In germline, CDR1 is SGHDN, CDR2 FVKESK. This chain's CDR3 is CASSQGDRAYF. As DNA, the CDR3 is TGTGCCAGCAGCCAAGGCGACAGGGCGTACTTC.